This T cell receptor beta chain was found in a study of blood T cell repertoires in COVID-19. Germline lookup yields CDR1 GTSNPN and CDR2 SVGIG (reference sequence). The CDR3 is 21 residues long. J gave up 4 bases and V 0 bases, and 22 bases lay outside the gene matches. The method was immunoSEQ multiplex PCR; TCRdb's version includes in-frame clones alone and lacks a portion of them. The sample contains 220,000 or so clones, around 90% of which appear only once. This chain connects TRBV30 to TRBJ2-3; 10 bases fit TRBD2. Sequencing input: peripheral blood. The sequence derives from a man aged 60 to 75 with COVID-19, enrolled during active disease. The CDR3 nucleotides read TGTGCCTGGAGTGTCTGGGCCCCTCGACTAAGCGGGAGGGCAGGCGCAGATACGCAGTATTTT. This translates into CAWSVWAPRLSGRAGADTQYF.